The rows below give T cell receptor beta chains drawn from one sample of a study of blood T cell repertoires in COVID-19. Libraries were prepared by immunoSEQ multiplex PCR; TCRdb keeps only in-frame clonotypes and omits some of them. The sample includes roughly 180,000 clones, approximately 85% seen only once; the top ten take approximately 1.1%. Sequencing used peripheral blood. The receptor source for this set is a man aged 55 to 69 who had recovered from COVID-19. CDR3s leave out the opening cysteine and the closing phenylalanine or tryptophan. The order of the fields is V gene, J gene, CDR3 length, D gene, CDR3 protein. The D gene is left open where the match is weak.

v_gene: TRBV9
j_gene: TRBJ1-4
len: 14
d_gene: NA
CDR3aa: ASSVHPQGTDEKLF

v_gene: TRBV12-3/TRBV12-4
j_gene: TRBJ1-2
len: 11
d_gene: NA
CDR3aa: ASSFVDSYGYT

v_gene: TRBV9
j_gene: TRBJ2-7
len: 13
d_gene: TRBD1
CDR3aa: ASSVAGTAVNEQY

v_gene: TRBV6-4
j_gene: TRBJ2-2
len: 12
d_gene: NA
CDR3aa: ASRLDSYTGELF

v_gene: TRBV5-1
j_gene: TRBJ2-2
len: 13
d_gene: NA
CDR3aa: ASSLDERASGELF

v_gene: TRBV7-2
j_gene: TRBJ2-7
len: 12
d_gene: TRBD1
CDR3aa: ASSSGQGALRQY

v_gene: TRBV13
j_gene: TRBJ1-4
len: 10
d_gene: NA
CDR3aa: ASSFSGEKLF

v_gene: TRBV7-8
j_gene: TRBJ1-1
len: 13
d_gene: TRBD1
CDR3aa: ASSPLTGANTEAF

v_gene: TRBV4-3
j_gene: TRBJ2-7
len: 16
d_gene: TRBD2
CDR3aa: ASSQAHGLAGPSYEQY

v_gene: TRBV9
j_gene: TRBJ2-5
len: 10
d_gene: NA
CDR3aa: ASSVRRETQY

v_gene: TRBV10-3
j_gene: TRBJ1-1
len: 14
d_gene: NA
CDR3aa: AISEAPGEGNTEAF

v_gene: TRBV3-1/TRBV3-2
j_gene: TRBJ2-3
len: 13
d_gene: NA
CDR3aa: ASSQGVASKDTQY

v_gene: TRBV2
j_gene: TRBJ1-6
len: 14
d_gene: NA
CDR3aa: ASSDYRRDANSPLH

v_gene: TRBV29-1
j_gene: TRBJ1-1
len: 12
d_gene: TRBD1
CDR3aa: SVERDRAIAEAF

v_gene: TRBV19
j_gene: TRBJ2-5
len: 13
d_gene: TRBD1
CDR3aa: ASRSAQGAQETQY

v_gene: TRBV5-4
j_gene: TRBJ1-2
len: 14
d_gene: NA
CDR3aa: ASSPLPPQGFYGYT

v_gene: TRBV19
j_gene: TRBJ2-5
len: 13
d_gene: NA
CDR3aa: ASSSQGLLQETQY

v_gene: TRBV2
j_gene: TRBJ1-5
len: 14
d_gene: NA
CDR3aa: ASSDPGAGRDQPQH

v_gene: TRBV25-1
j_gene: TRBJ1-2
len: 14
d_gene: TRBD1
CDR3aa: ASSQTGGIGNYGYT

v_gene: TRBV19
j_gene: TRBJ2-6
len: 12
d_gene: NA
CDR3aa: ASSGERGANVLT

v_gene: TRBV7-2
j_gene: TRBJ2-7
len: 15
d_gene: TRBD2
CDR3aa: ASSLAGLAGGFMEQY

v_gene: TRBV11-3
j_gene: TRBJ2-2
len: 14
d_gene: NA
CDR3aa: ASSSGGTANTGELF

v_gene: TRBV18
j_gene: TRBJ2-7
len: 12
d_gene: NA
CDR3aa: ASSPPYTTYEQY

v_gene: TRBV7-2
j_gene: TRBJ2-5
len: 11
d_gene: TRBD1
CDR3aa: ASRDRASETQY

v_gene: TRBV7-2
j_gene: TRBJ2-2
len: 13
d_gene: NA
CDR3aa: ASSSGTLNTGELF

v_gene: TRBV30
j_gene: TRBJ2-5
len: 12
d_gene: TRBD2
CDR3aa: AWSAGGAQETQY

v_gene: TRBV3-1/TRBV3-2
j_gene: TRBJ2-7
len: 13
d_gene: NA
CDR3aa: ASSQGLVVRDEQY

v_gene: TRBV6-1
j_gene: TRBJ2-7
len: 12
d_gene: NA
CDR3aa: ASSEEREPYEQY

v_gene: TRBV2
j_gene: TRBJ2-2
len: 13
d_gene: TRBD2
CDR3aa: ASKGGLGGTGELF

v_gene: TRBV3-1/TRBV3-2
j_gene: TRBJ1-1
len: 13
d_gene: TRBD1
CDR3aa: ASSQDRGANTEAF

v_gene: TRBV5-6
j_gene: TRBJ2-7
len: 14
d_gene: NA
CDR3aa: ASSFVEGRLFYEQY

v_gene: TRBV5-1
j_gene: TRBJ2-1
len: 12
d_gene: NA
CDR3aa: ASTPQGSDNEQF

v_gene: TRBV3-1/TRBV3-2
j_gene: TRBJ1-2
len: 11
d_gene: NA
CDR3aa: ASSQGGGYGYT

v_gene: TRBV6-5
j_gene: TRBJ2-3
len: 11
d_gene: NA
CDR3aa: ASRADRTDTQY

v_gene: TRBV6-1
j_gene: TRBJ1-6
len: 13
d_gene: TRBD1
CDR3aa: ASSEGPGGNSPLH

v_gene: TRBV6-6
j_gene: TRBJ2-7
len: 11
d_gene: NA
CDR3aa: ASSRRDINEQY

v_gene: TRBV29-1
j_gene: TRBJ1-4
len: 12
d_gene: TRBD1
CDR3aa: SASTGGTNEKLF

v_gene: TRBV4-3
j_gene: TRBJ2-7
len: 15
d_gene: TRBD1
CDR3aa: ASSQDGSGTGAYEQY

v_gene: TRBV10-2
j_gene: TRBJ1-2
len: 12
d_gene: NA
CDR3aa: ASSESRVGYGYT

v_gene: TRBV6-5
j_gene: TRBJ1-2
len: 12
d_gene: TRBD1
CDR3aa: ASSQGLTGSGYT

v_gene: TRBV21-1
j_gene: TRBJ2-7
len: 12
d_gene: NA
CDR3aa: ASRCRPSTHEQY

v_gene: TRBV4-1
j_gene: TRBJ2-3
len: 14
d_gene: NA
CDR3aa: ASSQGIASPTDTQY

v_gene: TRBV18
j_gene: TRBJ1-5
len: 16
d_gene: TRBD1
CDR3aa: ASSAGTGGGDGGQPQH

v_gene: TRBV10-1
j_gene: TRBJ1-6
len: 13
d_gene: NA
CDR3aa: ASSESADRNSPLH

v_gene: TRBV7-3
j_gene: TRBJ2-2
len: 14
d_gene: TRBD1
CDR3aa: ASSPLEGGITGELF

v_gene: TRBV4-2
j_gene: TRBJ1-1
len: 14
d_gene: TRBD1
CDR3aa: ASSPAPGQVNTEAF

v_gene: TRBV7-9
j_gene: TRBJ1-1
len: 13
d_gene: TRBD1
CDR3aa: ASSLWIRQGTEAF

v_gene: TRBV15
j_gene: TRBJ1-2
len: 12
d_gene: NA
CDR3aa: ATSRDAGFYGYT

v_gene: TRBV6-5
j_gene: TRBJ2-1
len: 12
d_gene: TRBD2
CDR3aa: ASRERGGNNEQF

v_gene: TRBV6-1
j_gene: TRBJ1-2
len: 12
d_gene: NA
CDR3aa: ASSEVAQDYGYT

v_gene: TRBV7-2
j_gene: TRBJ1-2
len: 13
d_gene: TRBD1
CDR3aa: ASSLAQQGADGYT

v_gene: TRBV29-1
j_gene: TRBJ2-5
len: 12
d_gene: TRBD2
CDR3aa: SVEGLARKETQY

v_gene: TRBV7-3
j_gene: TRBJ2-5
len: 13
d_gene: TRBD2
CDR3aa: ASSKAGTSGETQY

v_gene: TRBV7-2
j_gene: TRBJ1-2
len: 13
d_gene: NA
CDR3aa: ASSPGLAGSEGYT

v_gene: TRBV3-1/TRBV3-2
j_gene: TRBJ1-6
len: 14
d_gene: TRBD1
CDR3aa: ASSQLPGTGNSPLH

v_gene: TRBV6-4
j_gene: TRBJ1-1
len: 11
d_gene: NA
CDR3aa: ASGAQPGTEAF

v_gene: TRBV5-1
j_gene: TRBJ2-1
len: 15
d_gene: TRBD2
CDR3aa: ASSLDRGVVSYNEQF

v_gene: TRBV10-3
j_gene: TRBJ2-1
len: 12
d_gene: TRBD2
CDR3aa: ATTFGTRTNEQF

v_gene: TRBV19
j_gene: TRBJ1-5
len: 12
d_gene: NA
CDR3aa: ASSISGSNQPQH

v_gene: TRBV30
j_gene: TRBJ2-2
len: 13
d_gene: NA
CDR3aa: AWSVEGLYTGELF